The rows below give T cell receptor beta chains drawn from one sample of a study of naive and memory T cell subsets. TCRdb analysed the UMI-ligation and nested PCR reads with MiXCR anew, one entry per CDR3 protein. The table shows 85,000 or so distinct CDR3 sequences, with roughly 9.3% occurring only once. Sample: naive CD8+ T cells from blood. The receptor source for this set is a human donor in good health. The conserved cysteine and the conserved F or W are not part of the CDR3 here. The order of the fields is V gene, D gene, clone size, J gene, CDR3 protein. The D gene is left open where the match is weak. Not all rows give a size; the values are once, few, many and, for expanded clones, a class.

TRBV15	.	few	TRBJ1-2	ATSRVSSGGYGYT
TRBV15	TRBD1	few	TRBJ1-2	ATSRPGQNYGYT
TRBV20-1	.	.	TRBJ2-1	SARDSGNREQF
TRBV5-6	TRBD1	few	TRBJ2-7	ASSFGTGFYEQY
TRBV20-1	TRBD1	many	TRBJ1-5	SASPRGTANQPQH
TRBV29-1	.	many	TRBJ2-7	SVETGLYYEQY
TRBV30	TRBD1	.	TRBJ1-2	AWSQGVGYT
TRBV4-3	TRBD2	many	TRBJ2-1	ASSQEVPGLAINEQF
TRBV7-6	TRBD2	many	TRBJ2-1	ASSLSSGRFGSSYNEQF
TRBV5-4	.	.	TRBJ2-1	ASSLKREQGDEQF
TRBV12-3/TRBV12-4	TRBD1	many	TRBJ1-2	ASSSGQGYGYT
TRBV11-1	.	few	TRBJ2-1	ASSHTGKVEQF
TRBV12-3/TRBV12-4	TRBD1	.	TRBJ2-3	ASSDRETDTQY
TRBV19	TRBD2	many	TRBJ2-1	ASSLAGVYDEQF
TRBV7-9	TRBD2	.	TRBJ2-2	ASSLRRTSGNTGELF
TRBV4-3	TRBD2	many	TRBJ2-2	ASSQGLAGGNTGELF
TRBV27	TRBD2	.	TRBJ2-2	ASSLYSGRARNTGELF
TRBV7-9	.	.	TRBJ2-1	ASSLVYDEQF
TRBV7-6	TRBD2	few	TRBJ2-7	ASSPGLTSSGEQY
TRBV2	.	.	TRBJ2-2	ASSGSTGELF
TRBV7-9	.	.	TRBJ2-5	ASSPTGVEGETQY
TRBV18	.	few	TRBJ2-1	ASSTGHKSYNEQF
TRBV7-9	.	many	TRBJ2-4	ASSLQGRENIQY
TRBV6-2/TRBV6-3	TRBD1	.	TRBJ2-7	ASTFTWDSLLEQY
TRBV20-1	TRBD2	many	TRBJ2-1	SASLAGDYNEQF
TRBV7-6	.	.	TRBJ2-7	ASSLPGRPYEQY
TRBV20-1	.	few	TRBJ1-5	SAPPGDQPQH
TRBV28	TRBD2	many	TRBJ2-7	ASSLTSGRADEQY
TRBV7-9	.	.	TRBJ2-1	ASSLGRSDEQF
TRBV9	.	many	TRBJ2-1	ASSGQNEQF
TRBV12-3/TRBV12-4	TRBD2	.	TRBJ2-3	ASIQLAGASTDTQY
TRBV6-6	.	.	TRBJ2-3	ASSFPDGQKSTDTQY
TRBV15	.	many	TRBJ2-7	ATSRERGEYYEQY
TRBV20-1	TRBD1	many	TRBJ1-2	SAERTGGTYGYT
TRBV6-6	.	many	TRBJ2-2	ASSYIATGELF
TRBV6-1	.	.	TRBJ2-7	ASRARTESSYEQY
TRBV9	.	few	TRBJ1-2	ASSVEHGYGYT
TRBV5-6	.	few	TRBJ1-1	ASSSAGLAEAF
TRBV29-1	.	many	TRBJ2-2	SVVGEDGAGELF
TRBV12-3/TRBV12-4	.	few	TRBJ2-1	ASAIYSYNEQF
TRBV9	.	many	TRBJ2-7	ASSVGQSSYEQY
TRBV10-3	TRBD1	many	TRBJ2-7	AISGGDRAVTYEQY
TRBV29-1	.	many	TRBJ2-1	SVEEDVTYNEQF
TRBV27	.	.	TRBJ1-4	ASSLRQSNEKLF
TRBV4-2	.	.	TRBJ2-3	ASSQEAAATADTQY
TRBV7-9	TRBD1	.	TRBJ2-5	ASSYGPGQGLETQY